A single sample is the source of the 20 T cell receptor beta chains below, sequenced in a study of tissue T cells after allogeneic stem cell transplantation. The time point is: mouse harvest day 14 after allogeneic transplant. Mouse grafts combined 10^7 T-cell-depleted bone marrow cells with 10^6 splenic CD5+ T cells. Sequencing used immunoSEQ multiplex PCR; TCRdb keeps in-frame clones, though not all of them. This sample has 700 or so clones, with roughly 45% found just once. Sequencing input: liver tissue. These receptors all stem from a female BALB/c mouse given C57BL/6 T cells with graft-versus-host disease after an allogeneic hematopoietic cell transplant.

This clone is judged large. Germline and genes: mouse. The CDR3 loop reads CASSMLGSAETLYF. CDR3 DNA (partial): TGTGCCAGCAGTATGTTGGGCAGTGCAGAAACGCTGTAT. This chain uses TRBV19 with TRBJ2-3, with D hard to call. The read is 1 residue too short to cover the CDR3 end, so that end is filled in from the germline J gene. Germline V gene lookup returns CDR1 FNHDT and CDR2 SITEND (reference sequence). Trimming left V 2 bases short and J 0 bases short, with 7 bases between. The CDR3 spans 14 residues.

This clone showed up just a few times. Gene names and germline match the mouse. The CDR3 end falls 1 residue outside the read, so it is completed with the germline J gene. The gene calls are TRBV29 and TRBJ2-4, with 8 bases that match TRBD2. V lost 2 bases and J lost 1; bases outside the gene matches: 2. The CDR3 length is 15 residues. The germline gives CDR1 MSHET, CDR2 SYDVDS. Incomplete CDR3 DNA: TGTGCTAGCAGTTTAGGGGGGGCGGGTCAAAACACCTTGTAC. This gives the protein CASSLGGAGQNTLY. The CDR3 reads in full as CASSLGGAGQNTLYF.

This clone was observed a handful of times. All gene names here are mouse names. The CDR3 end is not reached by the read, which stops 1 residue before it; the germline J gene fills it in. This chain connects TRBV5 to TRBJ1-1, with TRBD1 matching 9 bases. J gave up 11 bases and V 1 base, and 5 bases lay outside the gene matches. Germline assignment: CDR1 LGHNA and CDR2 YNLKQL (reference sequence). The CDR3 totals 13 residues. Here the CDR3 reads CASSQVQGAGVFF. The CDR3 DNA, read in part, is TGTGCCAGCAGCCAAGTACAGGGGGCAGGGGTCTTC.

To note about this clone: Mouse gene names apply. The CDR3 end lies 1 residue beyond the end of the read and is filled in from the germline J gene. The rearrangement joins TRBV4 to TRBJ2-5; weak D call: TRBD2 (6 bases). The CDR3 runs to 14 residues. In germline, CDR1 is LGHDT, CDR2 YNNKQL (reference sequence). The V end was cut by 5 bases, the J end by 0 bases, with 9 bases between. The part of the CDR3 DNA that was read is TGTGCCAGCAGCCCCTGGGGTAACCAAGACACCCAGTAC. It codes for CASSPWGNQDTQY. In full, the CDR3 reads CASSPWGNQDTQYF.

Note on this clone: The gene names given are mouse names. Sequencing ends 1 residue short of the CDR3 end; the germline J gene provides the rest. The chain uses TRBV13-1 and TRBJ2-2; D unresolved. CDR1 is NSHNY, CDR2 SYGAGN, per germline. The CDR3 sequence is 13 residues long. V lost 2 bases and J lost 3, with 5 bases in between. Incomplete CDR3 DNA: TGTGCCAGCAGTGAGGGGTACACCGGGCAGCTCTAC. Encoded protein: CASSEGYTGQLY. The whole CDR3 sequence is CASSEGYTGQLYF.

A remark on this clone: Gene names refer to mouse genes. The sequence runs out 1 residue before the end of the CDR3; the remainder is reconstructed from the germline J gene. The chain has TRBV4 and TRBJ2-5; 8 bases match TRBD2. Germline lookup yields CDR1 LGHDT and CDR2 YNNKQL (reference sequence). This CDR3 contains 13 residues. With V trimmed by 6 bases and J by 4 bases, 3 bases remained unmatched. The DNA read from the CDR3 is TGTGCCAGCAGTCGGACTGGGAAAGACACCCAGTAC. It codes for CASSRTGKDTQY. The full CDR3 is CASSRTGKDTQYF.

A word on this clone: Germline and genes: mouse. Read data end 1 residue before the CDR3 end; the end is taken from the germline J gene. J is TRBJ1-1 and V is TRBV13-2, with 10 bases aligning to TRBD1. Germline loops: CDR1 NNHNN, CDR2 SYGAGS (reference sequence). V was pared by 5 bases and J by 2 bases, with 0 bases of the junction left unmatched. The CDR3 sequence is 13 residues long. The DNA read from the CDR3 is TGTGCCAGCGGGACAGGGGGCAACACAGAAGTCTTC. This codes for CASGTGGNTEVF. The full CDR3 sequence reads CASGTGGNTEVFF.

This clone was seen only a few times. Germline and genes here are mouse. The sequence runs out 1 residue before the end of the CDR3; the remainder is reconstructed from the germline J gene. V usage is TRBV31 and J usage is TRBJ2-7, with D maybe TRBD2 (6 bases). Germline V gives CDR1 GKSSPN, CDR2 SITVG. The CDR3 is made up of 14 amino acids. V shed 0 bases and J shed 2 bases, with 11 bases lying between them. The part of the CDR3 DNA that was read is TGTGCCTGGAGTCTAGCTGGGGCGCCCTATGAACAGTAC. Translating gives CAWSLAGAPYEQY. The complete CDR3 sequence is CAWSLAGAPYEQYF. Combining the CDR3 with reference TRBV31 and TRBJ2-7 gives the whole variable domain AQTIHQWPVAEIKAVGSPLSLGCTIKGKSSPNLYWYWQATGGTLQQLFYSITVGQVESVVQLNLSASRPKDDQFILSTEKLLLSHSGFYLCAWSLAGAPYEQYFGPGTRLTVL.

Concerning this clone itself: Gene names are mouse gene names. The CDR3 end falls 1 residue outside the read, so it is completed with the germline J gene. This chain uses TRBV5 with TRBJ2-4; D ambiguous. The germline CDR1 and CDR2 sequences are LGHNA and YNLKQL (reference sequence). Trimming took off 0 bases at V and 1 base at J, with 14 bases between the two ends. The CDR3 consists of 17 residues. CDR3 bases read: TGTGCCAGCAGCCAAGATACGAGGCGATGGGGTCAAAACACCTTGTAC. The encoded protein is CASSQDTRRWGQNTLY. The complete CDR3 reads CASSQDTRRWGQNTLYF.

This clone appeared once. These gene names are mouse names. The sequence runs out 1 residue before the end of the CDR3; the remainder is reconstructed from the germline J gene. V gene TRBV26 combines with J gene TRBJ1-1; D is possibly TRBD1 (5 bases). Trimming pared 3 bases from V and 0 bases from J, leaving 8 bases between. Looked up from germline, CDR1 is KGHPV and CDR2 is FQNQEV (reference sequence). The CDR3 totals 14 residues. CDR3 protein: CASSLRQTNTEVFF. The covered CDR3 bases are TGTGCCAGCAGTCTCCGACAGACAAACACAGAAGTCTTC. Complete variable domain (other parts from reference TRBV26 and TRBJ1-1): NSKVIQTPRYLVKGQGQKAKMRCIPEKGHPVVFWYQQNKNNEFKFLINFQNQEVLQQIDMTEKRFSAECPSNSPCSLEIQSSEAGDSALYLCASSLRQTNTEVFFGKGTRLTVV.

About this clone itself: The genes and germline here are from mouse. The read gets to within 1 residue of the CDR3 end, and the germline J gene fills in the rest. The J gene is TRBJ2-3, the V gene TRBV5, with TRBD1 matching 10 bases. V lost 4 bases and J lost 5; bases outside the gene matches: 3. Germline CDR1 is LGHNA and CDR2 is YNLKQL (reference sequence). This CDR3 contains 14 residues. The CDR3 sequence: CASSLGTGEETLYF. The sequenced CDR3 bases are TGTGCCAGCAGCCTCGGGACAGGGGAAGAAACGCTGTAT.

This clone ranks as large. The gene symbols are mouse symbols. The sequenced fragment ends 1 residue before the CDR3 boundary, so the rest is inferred from the germline J gene. The V call is TRBV13-1, the J call TRBJ1-5; D perhaps matches TRBD1 (6 bases). V dropped 6 bases and J dropped 1 base, with 8 bases sitting between them. The CDR3 contains 13 residues. Germline loops: CDR1 NSHNY, CDR2 SYGAGN. CDR3 DNA (partial): TGTGCCAGCATCGACAGGAACAACCAGGCTCCGCTT. Translated: CASIDRNNQAPL. The whole CDR3 sequence is CASIDRNNQAPLF. The variable domain in full, completed from reference TRBV13-1 and TRBJ1-5, reads EAAVTQSPRNKVTVTGGNVTLSCRQTNSHNYMYWYRQDTGHGLRLIHYSYGAGNLRIGDVPDGYKATRTTQEDFFLLLELASPSQTSLYFCASIDRNNQAPLFGEGTRLSVL.

This clone was seen a few times. Genes and germline come from the mouse. The read stops 1 residue short of the end of the CDR3; the missing end is completed from the germline J gene. The chain couples TRBV12-2 to TRBJ1-6; the D gene is possibly TRBD1 (6 bases). TRBJ1-6 is sorted into the ORF group, with uncertain function. The CDR3 has 15 residues. V shed 2 bases and J shed 5 bases, with 12 bases lying between them. Germline loops: CDR1 SGHLS, CDR2 HYDKME. Incomplete CDR3 DNA: TGTGCCAGCTCTCCCGGGACACCTCATAATTCGCCCCTCTAC. Its protein product is CASSPGTPHNSPLY. The CDR3, in full, reads CASSPGTPHNSPLYF.

This clone was detected once. Genes and germline are mouse. The sequence runs out 1 residue before the end of the CDR3; the remainder is reconstructed from the germline J gene. This chain connects TRBV3 to TRBJ2-5; no definite D call. Between the trimmed V and J ends, which lost 3 bases and 1 base, there was a span of 5 bases. Looked up from germline, CDR1 is SNHLY and CDR2 is FYNGKV (reference sequence). The CDR3 totals 13 residues. The DNA read from the CDR3 is TGTGCCAGCAGCTTGAGTTACCAAGACACCCAGTAC. Translation: CASSLSYQDTQY. The complete CDR3 reads CASSLSYQDTQYF.

To note about this clone: These gene names are mouse names. From the germline J gene comes the end of the CDR3, since the read stops 1 residue before it. The chain uses TRBV12-2 and TRBJ2-4, with D tentatively TRBD1 (6 bases). The CDR3 runs 13 residues. V was shortened by 2 bases and J by 2 bases, with 7 bases between the two germline ends. Germline values: CDR1 SGHLS, CDR2 HYDKME. The CDR3: CASSRDIQNTLYF. The sequenced CDR3 bases are TGTGCCAGCTCTCGGGACATTCAAAACACCTTGTAC.

To note about this clone: Mismatch with germline at one junction end may stem from a read error. Gene names and germline match the mouse. The sequence runs out 1 residue before the end of the CDR3; the remainder is reconstructed from the germline J gene. This sequence joins TRBV13-2 and TRBJ2-7; 10 nucleotides agree with TRBD2. Germline V gives CDR1 NNHNN, CDR2 SYGAGS (reference sequence). The CDR3 extends over 14 amino acids. The DNA read from the CDR3 is TGTGCCAGCAGTGACTGGGGGGACTCCTATGAACAGTAC. Translating it yields CASSDWGDSYEQY. The CDR3 in full is CASSDWGDSYEQYF.

This clone was counted between two and nine times. The gene names here belong to mouse. Read coverage stops 1 residue before the CDR3 terminus; the germline J gene supplies the remainder. The V call is TRBV3, the J call TRBJ1-4; no firm D call. CDR1 is SNHLY and CDR2 is FYNGKV in the germline V gene (reference sequence). The CDR3 extends over 12 amino acids. V shed 6 bases and J shed 0 bases, with 2 bases lying between them. The CDR3 DNA, read in part, is TGTGCCAGCAGAATTTCCAACGAAAGATTATTT. Protein sequence: CASRISNERLF. In full, the CDR3 reads CASRISNERLFF.

Details on this clone: One end of the junction fails to match germline, which may point to a read error. The listed genes are named as in mouse. The CDR3 end falls 1 residue outside the read, so it is completed with the germline J gene. The V and J genes are TRBV13-2 and TRBJ2-7, with D unresolved. Germline CDR1 and CDR2: NNHNN and SYGAGS (reference sequence). The CDR3 extends over 10 amino acids. The sequenced CDR3 bases are TGTGTCAGCGGTGATTATGAACAGTAC. This codes for CVSGDYEQY. The whole CDR3 is CVSGDYEQYF.

To note about this clone: Germline and genes here are mouse. With the read ending 1 residue before the CDR3 end, the germline J gene is used to fill in that end. This chain uses TRBV12-2 with TRBJ1-3, with 7 bases lining up with TRBD1. CDR1 is SGHLS, CDR2 HYDKME, per germline. The J segment lost 4 bases and the V segment lost 0 bases, leaving 2 bases of the junction unmatched. The CDR3 is 14 amino acids. The CDR3: CASSLDRVGNTLYF. CDR3 bases read: TGTGCCAGCTCTCTCGACAGGGTCGGAAATACGCTCTAT.

A note on this clone: Each gene name is a mouse one. Sequencing ends 1 residue short of the CDR3 end; the germline J gene provides the rest. The chain employs TRBV29 and TRBJ2-5; D is undetermined. The germline CDR1 and CDR2 sequences are MSHET and SYDVDS. V lost 2 bases and J 0 bases, leaving 6 bases between the germline ends. CDR3 length equals 14 residues. The CDR3 sequence: CASSLNTNQDTQYF. The sequenced part of the CDR3 DNA is TGTGCTAGCAGTTTAAACACTAACCAAGACACCCAGTAC.